This T cell receptor (beta chain) originates from a study of blood T cell repertoires in COVID-19 (dated by TCRdb to about 2020). Broadly, across the study: Samples covering the acute and convalescent phases of COVID-19 were provided by collaborators in the United States, Italy and Spain. The prospective study material was composed of cDNA or gDNA derived from T cells, B-cell-depleted T cells, or PBMCs. Subjects who had been exposed to COVID-19, were actively infected with it, or had recovered from it provided the deeply sampled blood TCRbeta repertoires that made up the dataset. The repertoires were made available in a free public database intended to serve as a resource for research on the immune response to SARS-CoV-2. The samples were drawn from the first 160 participants of the ongoing ImmuneRACE study and from 1,254 subjects provided by 6 global collaborators. The sample metadata nearly always contained a de-identified subject ID, COVID-19 status, age in years and sex. Where available, HLA class I and class II types were taken from metadata supplied by the sample provider and were not determined by assay-based typing.

The paper's findings and limits, for the study overall: How much clinical and demographic metadata was included differed by source and by participant, and the metadata was provided uncurated.

TCRbeta CDR3 regions were amplified from genomic DNA by means of the immunoSEQ Assay, a bias-controlled multiplex PCR. The study's processing was this. The number of nucleated cells in each sample was estimated from the amplification of reference gene primers within the assay. Sequence reads were collapsed and filtered to measure the absolute abundance of every unique TCRbeta CDR3 rearrangement. Productive Simpson clonality was computed per sample as the square root of Simpson's diversity index over productive rearrangements. TCRdb retrieved this table from immuneACCESS and kept in-frame rearrangements only. Not all clones are present; in checked studies, unresolved V genes account for under half, and no reason is known for the remainder. V and J calls and clone size follow that table, whereas D and trimming were derived from the DNA. The sample has 80,000 to 90,000 clones on record, approximately 80% of them singletons. The ten largest clonotypes hold roughly 12% of the sample.

Whole blood was collected in K2EDTA tubes by collaborating institutions according to the institutions' own protocols. For TCRbeta analysis, collaborator samples were shipped as frozen whole blood, as isolated PBMCs, or as DNA extracted from either sample type. As to this clone: Its binding antigen is unknown. No base quality values were provided; no much bigger clone lies one nucleotide off.

The sequenced material came from peripheral blood. The receptor comes from a man in his 70s with acute or convalescent COVID-19.

The CDR3: CASSEFLGRYEQYV. The DNA is TGTGCCAGCAGTGAATTTCTAGGTCGCTACGAGCAGTACGTC. Rearrangement joined TRBV6-1 to TRBJ2-7, with no D gene named confidently. Including the terminal cysteine and valine, the CDR3 comprises 14 residues. Solely the CDR3 DNA is kept, with 42 bases framed from the first base. CDR1 and CDR2, looked up from the germline V gene, are MNHNS and SASEGT. Trimming removed 2 bases from V and 3 bases from J, leaving 11 bases between the germline ends.